The sequence of this TCR beta chain was determined in a study of long-term antiretroviral therapy in people with HIV. The CDR3 extends over 16 amino acids. Between the trimmed V and J ends, which lost 1 base and 2 bases, there was a span of 9 bases. Germline V gene sequence: CDR1 SEHNR, CDR2 FQNEAQ (reference sequence). The authors ran the immunoSEQ assay, v3.0, at survey level. The table came from immunoSEQ multiplex PCR; TCRdb's copy has only in-frame clones and leaves some out. Of some 23,000 clones in the sample, 70% to 80% were seen once. Specimen: unsorted PBMCs, collected 1.2 years after starting antiretroviral therapy. The clonotype originates from a woman aged 40 to 55 with HIV. The chain couples TRBV7-9 to TRBJ2-6, with D possibly being TRBD2 (7 bases). CDR3 amino acids: CASSLGGGAGANVLTF. Here the CDR3 DNA reads TGTGCCAGCAGCTTAGGAGGGGGGGCTGGGGCCAACGTCCTGACTTTC.